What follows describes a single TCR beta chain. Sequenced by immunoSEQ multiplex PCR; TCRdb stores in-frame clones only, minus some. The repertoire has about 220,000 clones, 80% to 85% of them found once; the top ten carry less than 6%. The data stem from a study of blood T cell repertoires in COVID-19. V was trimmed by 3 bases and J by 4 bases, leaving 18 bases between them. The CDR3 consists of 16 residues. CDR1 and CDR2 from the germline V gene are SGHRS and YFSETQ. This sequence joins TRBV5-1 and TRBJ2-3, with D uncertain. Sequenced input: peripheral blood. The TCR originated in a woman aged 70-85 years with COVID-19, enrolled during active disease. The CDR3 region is CASSSFAGSLPDTQYF. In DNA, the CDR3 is TGCGCCAGCAGCTCCTTCGCCGGGTCCCTACCAGATACGCAGTATTTT.